These 26 T cell receptor beta chains were sequenced from one sample in a study of cytomegalovirus exposure and HLA in healthy donors. Use of 60 Vbeta and 13 Jbeta primers characterized the PCR. Profiling relied on immunoSEQ multiplex PCR, and the TCRdb table lists in-frame clones only, not all of them. This table holds 200,000 to 250,000 clones, about 83% found once. Material for sequencing was PBMCs. These receptors all stem from a human donor in good health.

This clone was observed a single time. The V call is TRBV11-2, the J call TRBJ1-5; tentatively, D is TRBD1 (5 bases). The germline V gene encodes CDR1 SGHAT and CDR2 FQNNGV. The CDR3 runs to 14 residues. V lost 2 bases to trimming and J lost 11 bases, with 16 bases between them. The CDR3 DNA reads as TGTGCCAGCAGCTTATTTGGAGGGGAGGCCTCCCAGCATTTT. Amino acid sequence: CASSLFGGEASQHF.

Only a few counts were recorded for this clone. The rearrangement links TRBV18 to TRBJ1-4; TRBD1 is a possible D gene (6 bases). Germline loops: CDR1 KGHSH, CDR2 LQKENI. V lost 1 base and J lost 6, with 6 bases in between. This CDR3 spans 13 amino acids. The DNA for the CDR3 is TGTGCCAGCTCACCACAGGGGGATGAAAAACTGTTTTTT. It translates to CASSPQGDEKLFF.

The chain combines TRBV5-4 with TRBJ2-3; 11 bases agree with TRBD2. V was clipped by 0 bases and J by 5 bases; unmatched bases: 8. Germline values: CDR1 SGHNT, CDR2 YYREEE (reference sequence). CDR3 length: 17 amino acids. Here the CDR3 reads CASSLVSRLAGRDTQYF. In DNA, the CDR3 is TGTGCCAGCAGCTTGGTGTCCAGACTAGCGGGACGAGATACGCAGTATTTT.

V is TRBV27 and J is TRBJ2-7; 7 bases line up with TRBD2. J gave up 2 bases and V 6 bases, and 16 bases lay outside the gene matches. Per germline, CDR1 MNHEY and CDR2 SMNVEV (reference sequence). This CDR3 has 17 amino acids. This CDR3 reads CASSLNPRGEVTYEQYF. The CDR3 DNA follows: TGTGCCAGCAGCTTAAATCCTCGGGGGGAGGTGACCTACGAGCAGTACTTC.

The V call is TRBV28, the J call TRBJ2-1; TRBD1 matches 9 bases. Germline assignment: CDR1 MDHEN and CDR2 SYDVKM. The length of the CDR3 is 15 residues. Trimming removed 7 bases from V and 3 bases from J; junction bases left unmatched: 7. CDR3: CASKRPGQGYNEQFF. The CDR3 DNA sequence: TGTGCCAGCAAACGACCGGGACAGGGCTACAATGAGCAGTTCTTC.

This sequence joins TRBV27 and TRBJ2-7, with TRBD1 matching over 7 bases. The CDR3 runs 15 residues. Unmatched junction bases numbered 12, after V lost 6 bases and J lost 4 bases. Per germline, CDR1 MNHEY and CDR2 SMNVEV (reference sequence). The CDR3 is CASSVRQGTLYEQYF. The DNA of the CDR3 is TGTGCCAGCAGCGTAAGACAGGGAACTTTGTACGAGCAGTACTTC.

J is TRBJ2-2 and V is TRBV29-1, with 7 positions matching TRBD1. Germline values: CDR1 SQVTM, CDR2 ANQGSEA. The CDR3 has 17 residues. V shed 6 bases, J shed 0 bases, and the junction held 13 bases outside the gene matches. In DNA, the CDR3 is TGCAGCGTCGCCGGGACAGAAAAAACAGCGAACACCGGGGAGCTGTTTTTT. It translates to CSVAGTEKTANTGELFF.

The rearrangement links TRBV27 to TRBJ2-7; no definite D call. Per the germline V gene, CDR1 is MNHEY and CDR2 is SMNVEV (reference sequence). The CDR3 sequence is 14 residues long. Deletions cut 6 bases from V and 4 bases from J, with 16 bases between. This CDR3 is CASRSGSTQYEQYF. CDR3 in DNA: TGTGCCAGCAGATCCGGGTCCACACAATACGAGCAGTACTTC.

The chain joins TRBV28 to TRBJ2-7, with TRBD1 matching 9 bases. J lost 6 bases, V lost 6 bases, and 18 bases had no gene match. The CDR3 sequence is 17 residues long. The germline V gene encodes CDR1 MDHEN and CDR2 SYDVKM. Here the CDR3 DNA reads TGTGCCAGCAGACGACTAGGCGGCGGGACAGGGCTTCTCGAGCAGTACTTC. This codes for CASRRLGGGTGLLEQYF.

V usage is TRBV7-2 and J usage is TRBJ2-1; 7 positions agree with TRBD1. This CDR3 is built from 16 residues. The V and J ends lost 0 bases and 4 bases, in that order; junction bases with no gene match: 6. Germline CDR1 SGHTA, CDR2 FQGNSA. In DNA, the CDR3 is TGTGCCAGCAGCTTAGCTGGCAGGGGGAGATACAATGAGCAGTTCTTC. As protein: CASSLAGRGRYNEQFF.

This clone came up once. The chain has TRBV6-1 and TRBJ1-4; TRBD1 might be the D (5 bases). This CDR3 is built from 16 residues. The ends were cut back, 2 bases at V and 1 base at J, with 11 bases in the middle. The germline V gene encodes CDR1 MNHNS and CDR2 SASEGT. The CDR3 is CASSEILGGTNEKLFF. In DNA form, the CDR3 reads TGTGCCAGCAGTGAAATTTTGGGGGGAACTAATGAAAAACTGTTTTTT.

This chain links TRBV7-9 with TRBJ1-2, with 8 bases identical to TRBD1. With 4 bases clipped from V and 2 bases from J, the junction kept 3 bases outside the gene matches. Per the germline V gene, CDR1 is SEHNR and CDR2 is FQNEAQ (reference sequence). The CDR3 is 14 amino acids. In DNA form, the CDR3 reads TGTGCCAGCAGCTCCCGACAGGGGAACTATGGCTACACCTTC. Its translation is CASSSRQGNYGYTF.

This rearrangement joins TRBV29-1 to TRBJ2-7, with a weak D call TRBD2 (6 bases). CDR3 length: 13 residues. With 5 bases removed from V and 2 bases from J, the gap between germline ends came to 13 bases. The germline CDR1 and CDR2 sequences are SQVTM and ANQGSEA. This CDR3 is CSVKGLEPYEQYF. In DNA form, the CDR3 reads TGCAGCGTTAAGGGACTGGAGCCCTACGAGCAGTACTTC.

DNA of the CDR3: TGTGCCAGCAGCGGCAATGGACAGTACCCCTCTGGAAACACCATATATTTT. Translated, it gives CASSGNGQYPSGNTIYF. The rearrangement joins TRBV27 to TRBJ1-3; D is possibly TRBD1 (6 bases). Trimming pared 6 bases from V and 0 bases from J, leaving 18 bases between. This CDR3 contains 17 residues. The germline V gene has CDR1 MNHEY and CDR2 SMNVEV (reference sequence).

The rearrangement uses TRBV18 and TRBJ2-3; D gene unclear. The V and J ends lost 3 bases and 3 bases respectively, with 4 bases between them. The CDR3 is 12 residues long. Germline CDR1 reads KGHSH; CDR2 reads LQKENI. The CDR3 DNA is TGTGCCAGCTCACCGCGGACAGATACGCAGTATTTT. Translation: CASSPRTDTQYF.

This rearrangement joins TRBV5-6 to TRBJ2-7, with unresolved D. Germline V gene lookup returns CDR1 SGHDT and CDR2 YYEEEE. V was shortened by 4 bases and J by 3 bases, with 5 bases between the two germline ends. The CDR3 runs to 11 residues. The CDR3 DNA reads TGTGCCAGCAGCGTCCACTACGAGCAGTACTTC. Protein product: CASSVHYEQYF. Using reference TRBV5-6 and TRBJ2-7 for the parts outside the CDR3, the full variable domain is DAGVTQSPTHLIKTRGQQVTLRCSPKSGHDTVSWYQQALGQGPQFIFQYYEEEERQRGNFPDRFSGHQFPNYSSELNVNALLLGDSALYLCASSVHYEQYFGPGTRLTVT.

The CDR3 is CSLGGSYGYTF. For the CDR3, the DNA is TGCAGTCTAGGGGGCAGCTATGGCTACACCTTC. The V gene is TRBV20-1, the J gene TRBJ1-2, with 7 bases matching TRBD1. CDR3 length equals 11 residues. With 8 bases clipped from V and 4 bases from J, the junction kept 4 bases outside the gene matches. Germline V CDR1 and CDR2: DFQATT, SNEGSKA (reference sequence).

This chain uses TRBV7-8 with TRBJ2-7; 7 bases agree with TRBD2. V lost 5 bases and J lost 3; bases outside the gene matches: 13. Germline V gives CDR1 SGHVS, CDR2 FQNEAQ. The CDR3 runs to 16 residues. CDR3 amino acids: CASSPGESSGHYEQYF. CDR3 bases: TGTGCCAGCAGCCCCGGTGAGAGTAGCGGGCACTACGAGCAGTACTTC.

This sequence joins TRBV5-4 and TRBJ2-7; tentative D call: TRBD1 (5 bases). The germline V and J ends were trimmed by 0 bases and 4 bases, with 17 bases remaining between them. Germline values: CDR1 SGHNT, CDR2 YYREEE (reference sequence). The CDR3 loop spans 16 amino acids. This chain's CDR3 is CASSLVAAGLLYEQYF. For the CDR3, the DNA is TGTGCCAGCAGCTTGGTGGCTGCAGGGCTATTATACGAGCAGTACTTC.

V is TRBV5-1 and J is TRBJ2-1, with TRBD2 matching over 12 bases. CDR1 SGHRS and CDR2 YFSETQ come from the germline V gene. The CDR3 runs to 18 residues. Losses at the gene ends were 9 bases for V and 9 bases for J; bases not matched to a gene: 22. The CDR3 sequence: CATSEFNPGLAGSSEQFF. DNA for the CDR3: TGCGCCACCTCAGAATTTAACCCGGGACTAGCGGGCTCCAGTGAGCAGTTCTTC.

The chain combines TRBV5-4 with TRBJ2-1; 8 nucleotides match TRBD2. The germline V gene encodes CDR1 SGHNT and CDR2 YYREEE (reference sequence). J was trimmed by 3 bases and V by 0 bases; bases with no gene match: 8. This CDR3 is built from 17 residues. CDR3 residues: CASSLALSGSRYNEQFF. In DNA form, the CDR3 reads TGTGCCAGCAGCTTGGCACTAAGCGGGAGTCGCTACAATGAGCAGTTCTTC.

The CDR3 nucleotides read TGTGCCAGCAGTGTGGACAGGGGCTTATACAATGAGCAGTTCTTC. Amino acid sequence: CASSVDRGLYNEQFF. The rearrangement links TRBV2 to TRBJ2-1; 9 nucleotides line up with TRBD1. J gave up 4 bases and V 4 bases, and 5 bases lay outside the gene matches. This CDR3 spans 15 amino acids. Germline V lookup: CDR1 SNHLY, CDR2 FYNNEI.

Ten or more counts support this clone. The chain couples TRBV6-5 to TRBJ2-6; no firm D call. From germline, CDR1 is MNHEY and CDR2 SVGAGI. The V gene lost 10 bases and the J gene lost 2 bases, with 12 bases spanning the gap. CDR3 length: 14 residues. In nucleotides, the CDR3 is TGTGCCACCAATCCTCGGGCTGGGGCCAACGTCCTGACTTTC. It codes for CATNPRAGANVLTF.

J is TRBJ2-7 and V is TRBV11-2, with 9 bases fitting TRBD1. This CDR3 comprises 16 residues. Losses at the gene ends were 7 bases for V and 3 bases for J; bases not matched to a gene: 13. CDR1 SGHAT and CDR2 FQNNGV come from the germline V gene. The CDR3 loop reads CASNNKGQGGRYEQYF. The CDR3 bases are TGTGCCAGCAACAATAAGGGACAGGGAGGGCGCTACGAGCAGTACTTC.

The rearrangement joins TRBV13 to TRBJ1-5, with a weak D call TRBD1 (5 bases). Trimming took off 2 bases at V and 4 bases at J, with 9 bases between the two ends. The CDR3 runs 14 residues. The germline V gene encodes CDR1 PRHDT and CDR2 FYEKMQ (reference sequence). The CDR3 DNA reads as TGTGCCAGCAGCTTACGGGGACTAAATCAGCCCCAGCATTTT. This gives the protein CASSLRGLNQPQHF. The complete variable domain, with remaining parts taken from reference TRBV13 and TRBJ1-5, reads AAGVIQSPRHLIKEKRETATLKCYPIPRHDTVYWYQQGPGQDPQFLISFYEKMQSDKGSIPDRFSAQQFSDYHSELNMSSLELGDSALYFCASSLRGLNQPQHFGDGTRLSIL.

Of note for this clone: The same CDR3 arises from other DNA sequences in this sample as well. The chain links TRBV6-5 to TRBJ1-1; no firm D call. The CDR3 sequence is 13 residues long. Germline assignment: CDR1 MNHEY and CDR2 SVGAGI. V lost 2 bases and J 1 base, leaving 5 bases between the germline ends. In DNA, the CDR3 is TGTGCCAGCAGTTACGGGAGGAACACTGAAGCTTTCTTT. Translated: CASSYGRNTEAFF.